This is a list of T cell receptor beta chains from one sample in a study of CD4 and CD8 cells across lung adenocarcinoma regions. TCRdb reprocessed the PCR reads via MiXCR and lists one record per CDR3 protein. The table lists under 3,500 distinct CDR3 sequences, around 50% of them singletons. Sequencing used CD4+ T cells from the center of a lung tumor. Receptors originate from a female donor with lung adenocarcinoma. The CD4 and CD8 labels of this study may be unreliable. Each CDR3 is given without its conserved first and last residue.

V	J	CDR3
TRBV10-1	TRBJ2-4	ATELEAKDIQY
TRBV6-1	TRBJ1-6	ASRERVGIAEQY
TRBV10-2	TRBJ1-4	ASMGGWGEKLF
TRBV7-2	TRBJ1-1	ASGGQLNTEAF
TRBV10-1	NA	ATGRGGKDTQY
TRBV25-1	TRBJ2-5	ARGTWGRAQETQY
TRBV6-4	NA	ARSQQSGSTGKQY
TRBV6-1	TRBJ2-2	ASRGGKSGSGSGELF
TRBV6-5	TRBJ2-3	ASSSVPGQRTDTQY
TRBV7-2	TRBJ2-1	ASSLSPNNEQF
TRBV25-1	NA	ASSTYGGARNMQY
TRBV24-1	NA	ATVAGLADKNMQY
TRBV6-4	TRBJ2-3	ASSKGSKTDTQY
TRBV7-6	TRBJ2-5	ASSLPPQETQY
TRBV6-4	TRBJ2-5	AGSGGGETETQY
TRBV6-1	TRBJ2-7	ASSQGAGAYEQY
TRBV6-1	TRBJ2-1	ASSVPGDRDENEQF
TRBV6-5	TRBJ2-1	ASSYRSSGVHEQF
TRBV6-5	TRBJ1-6	ASSYSGARESPLH
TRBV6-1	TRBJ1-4	ASSERGRGEKLF
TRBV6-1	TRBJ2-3	GSRGASGKDTQY
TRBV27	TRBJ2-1	ASRSGTSGNNEQF
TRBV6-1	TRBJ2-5	ASSDQQETQY
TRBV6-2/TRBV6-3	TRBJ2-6	ASRGNGANVLT
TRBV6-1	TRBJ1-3	ASSRSSPSSGNTIY
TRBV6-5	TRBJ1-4	ASSSPGGSQNEKLF
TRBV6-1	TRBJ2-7	ASSEADSSYEQY
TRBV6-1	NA	ASREGRGPDTQY
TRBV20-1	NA	SAVQKREKPYEQY
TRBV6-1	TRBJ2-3	ARGSSDRSGDAQY
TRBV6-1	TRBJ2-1	ASSVPGKF
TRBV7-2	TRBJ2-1	ASSLANGRGNEQF
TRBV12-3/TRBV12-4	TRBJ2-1	ASNTRGGSYNEQF
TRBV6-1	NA	ASGMTGSYEQY
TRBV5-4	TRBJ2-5	ASSLAMAGGQETQY
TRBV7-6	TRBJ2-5	ASSSGRGETQY
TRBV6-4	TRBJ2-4	ASTGQGAKNIQY
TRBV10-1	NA	ATELEAKNIQY
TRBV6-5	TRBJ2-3	ASSSYLYVGRGTDTQY
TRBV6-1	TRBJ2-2	ASRDRGRTGELF
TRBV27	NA	ASSGGEAYEQY
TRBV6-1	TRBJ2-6	ASIDNSGANVLT
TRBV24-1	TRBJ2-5	ATSDPGTGEETQY
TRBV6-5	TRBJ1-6	ASSSGTGGTPLH
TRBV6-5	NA	ASSYAGAETQY
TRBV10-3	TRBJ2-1	ATTGDSYNEQF
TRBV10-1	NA	ASTDRLGETQY
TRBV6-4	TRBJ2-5	ASRARLGGGPRDKETQY
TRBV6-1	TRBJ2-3	ARGPGARGKETQY
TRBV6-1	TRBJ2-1	ASSESSGRSYEQF
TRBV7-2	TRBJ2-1	ASSATLASEQF
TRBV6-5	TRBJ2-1	ASSYFSGPNEQF
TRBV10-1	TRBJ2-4	VTGLGATDIQY
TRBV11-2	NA	ASSLGDRDQETQY
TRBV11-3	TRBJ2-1	ASSLEGSATYNEQF
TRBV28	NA	ASSFRAGGPREGEQY
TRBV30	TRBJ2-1	AWSVRTSGRVHNTQY
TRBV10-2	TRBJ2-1	ASRGSMNEQF
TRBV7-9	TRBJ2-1	ASSLNNEQF
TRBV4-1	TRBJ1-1	ASSPQGDTEAF